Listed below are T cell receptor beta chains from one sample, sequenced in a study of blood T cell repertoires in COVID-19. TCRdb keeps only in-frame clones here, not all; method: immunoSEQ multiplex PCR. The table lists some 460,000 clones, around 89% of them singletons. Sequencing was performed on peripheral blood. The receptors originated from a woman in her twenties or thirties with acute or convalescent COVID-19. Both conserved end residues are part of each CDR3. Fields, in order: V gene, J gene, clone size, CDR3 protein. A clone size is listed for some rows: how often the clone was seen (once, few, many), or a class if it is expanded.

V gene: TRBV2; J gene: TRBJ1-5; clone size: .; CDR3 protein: CASSAETGSNQPQHF
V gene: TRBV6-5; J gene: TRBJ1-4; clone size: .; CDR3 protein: CASSYSTGDEKLFF
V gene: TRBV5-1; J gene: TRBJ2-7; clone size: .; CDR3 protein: CASSWTLAGGSYEQYF
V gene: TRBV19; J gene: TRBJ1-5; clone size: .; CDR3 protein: CASSPPRQPQHF
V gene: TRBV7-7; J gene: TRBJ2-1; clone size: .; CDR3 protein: CASSLDRGDEQFF
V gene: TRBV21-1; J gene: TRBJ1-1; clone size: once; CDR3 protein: CASRGTDTEAFF
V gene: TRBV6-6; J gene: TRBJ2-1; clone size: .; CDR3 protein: CASASTRGDNNEQFF
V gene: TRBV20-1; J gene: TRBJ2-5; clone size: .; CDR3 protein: CSARRGETQYF
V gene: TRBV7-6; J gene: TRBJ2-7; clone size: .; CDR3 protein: CASSLAGSGSYEQYF
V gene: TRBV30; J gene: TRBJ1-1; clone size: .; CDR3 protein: CAWRQVAEAFF
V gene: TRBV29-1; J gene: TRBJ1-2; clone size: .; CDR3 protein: CSVDSGIYGYTF
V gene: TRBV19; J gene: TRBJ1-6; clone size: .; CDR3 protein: CASKGGRNSPLHF
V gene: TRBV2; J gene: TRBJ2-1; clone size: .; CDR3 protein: CASSDRQGNNEQFF
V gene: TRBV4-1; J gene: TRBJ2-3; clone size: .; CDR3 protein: CASSLAGGDTQYF
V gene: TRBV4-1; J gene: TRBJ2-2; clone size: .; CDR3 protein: CASSPRQATGELFF
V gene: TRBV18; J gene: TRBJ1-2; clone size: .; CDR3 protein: CASSQDRGHQGYTF